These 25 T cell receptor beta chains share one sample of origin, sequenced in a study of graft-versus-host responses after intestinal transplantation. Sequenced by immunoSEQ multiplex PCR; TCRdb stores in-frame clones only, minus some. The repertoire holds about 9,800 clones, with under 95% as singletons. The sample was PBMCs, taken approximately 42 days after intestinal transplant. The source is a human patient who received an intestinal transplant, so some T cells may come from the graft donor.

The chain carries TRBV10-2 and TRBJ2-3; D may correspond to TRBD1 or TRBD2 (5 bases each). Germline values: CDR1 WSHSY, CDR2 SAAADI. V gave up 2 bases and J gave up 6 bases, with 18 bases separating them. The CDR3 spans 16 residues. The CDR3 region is CASSELLGELGDTQYF. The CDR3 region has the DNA TGCGCCAGCAGTGAGCTCTTGGGGGAGCTGGGGGATACGCAGTATTTT.

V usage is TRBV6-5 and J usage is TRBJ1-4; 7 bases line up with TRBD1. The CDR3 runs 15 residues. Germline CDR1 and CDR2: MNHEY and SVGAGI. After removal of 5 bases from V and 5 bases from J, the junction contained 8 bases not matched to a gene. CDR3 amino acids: CASSPTPGGNEKLFF. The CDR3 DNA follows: TGTGCCAGCAGTCCAACCCCAGGGGGGAATGAAAAACTGTTTTTT.

The chain's CDR3 is CASSVATGGNLNTEAFF. CDR3 DNA sequence: TGTGCCAGCAGCGTAGCTACGGGGGGGAACCTGAACACTGAAGCTTTCTTT. This chain uses TRBV9 with TRBJ1-1; D may be TRBD1 (5 bases). This CDR3 spans 17 amino acids. The V gene lost 0 bases and the J gene lost 0 bases, with 15 bases spanning the gap. CDR1 is SGDLS and CDR2 is YYNGEE in the germline V gene. Full variable domain (rest looked up from reference TRBV9 and TRBJ1-1): DSGVTQTPKHLITATGQRVTLRCSPRSGDLSVYWYQQSLDQGLQFLIQYYNGEERAKGNILERFSAQQFPDLHSELNLSSLELGDSALYFCASSVATGGNLNTEAFFGQGTRLTVV.

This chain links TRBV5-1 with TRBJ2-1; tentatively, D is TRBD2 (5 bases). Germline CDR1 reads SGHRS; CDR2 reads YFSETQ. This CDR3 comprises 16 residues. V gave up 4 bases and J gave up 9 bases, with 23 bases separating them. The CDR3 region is CASSRVPPTSTGEQFF. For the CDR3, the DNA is TGCGCCAGCAGCCGGGTACCCCCTACTAGTACCGGTGAGCAGTTCTTC.

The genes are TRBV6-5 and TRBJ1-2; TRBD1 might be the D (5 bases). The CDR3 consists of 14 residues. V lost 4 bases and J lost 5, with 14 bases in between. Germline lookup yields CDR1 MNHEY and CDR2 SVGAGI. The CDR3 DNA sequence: TGTGCCAGCAGTTCCGGGACGGGGGAGTATGGCTACACCTTC. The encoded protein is CASSSGTGEYGYTF.

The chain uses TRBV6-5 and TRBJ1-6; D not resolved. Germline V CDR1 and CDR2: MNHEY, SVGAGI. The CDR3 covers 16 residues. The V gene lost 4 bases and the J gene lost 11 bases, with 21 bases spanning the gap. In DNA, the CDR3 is TGTGCCAGCAGTTGGACCTTTTTACCTATCAGCGCACCCCTCCACTTT. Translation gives CASSWTFLPISAPLHF.

This CDR3 reads CASSVGQDSNQPQHF. The CDR3 DNA sequence: TGTGCCAGCAGCGTAGGGCAGGATAGCAATCAGCCCCAGCATTTT. V is TRBV9 and J is TRBJ1-5; D call uncertain. V lost 0 bases and J 0 bases, leaving 7 bases between the germline ends. The germline gives CDR1 SGDLS, CDR2 YYNGEE. The CDR3 has 15 amino acids.

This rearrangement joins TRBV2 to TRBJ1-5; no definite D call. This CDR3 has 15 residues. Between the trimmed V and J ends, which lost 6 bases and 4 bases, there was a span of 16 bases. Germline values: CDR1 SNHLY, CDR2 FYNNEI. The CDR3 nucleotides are TGTGCCAGCAGGACGTGGACCGGAGAAAATCAGCCCCAGCATTTT. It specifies CASRTWTGENQPQHF.

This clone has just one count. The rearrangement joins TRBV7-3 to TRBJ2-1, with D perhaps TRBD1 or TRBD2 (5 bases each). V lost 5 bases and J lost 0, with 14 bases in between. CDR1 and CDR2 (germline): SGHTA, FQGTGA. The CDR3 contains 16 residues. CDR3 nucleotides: TGTGCCAGCAGCCACGGGACGCGGAGCTCCTACAATGAGCAGTTCTTC. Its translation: CASSHGTRSSYNEQFF.

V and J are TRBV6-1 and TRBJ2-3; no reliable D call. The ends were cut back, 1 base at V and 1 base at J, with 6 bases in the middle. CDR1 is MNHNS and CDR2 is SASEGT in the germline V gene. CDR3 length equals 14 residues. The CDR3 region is CASSEVERTDTQYF. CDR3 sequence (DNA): TGTGCCAGCAGTGAAGTCGAGCGCACAGATACGCAGTATTTT.

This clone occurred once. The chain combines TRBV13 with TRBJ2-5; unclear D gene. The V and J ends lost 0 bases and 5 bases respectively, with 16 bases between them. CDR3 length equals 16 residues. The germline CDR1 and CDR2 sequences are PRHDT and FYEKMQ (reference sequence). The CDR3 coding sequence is TGTGCCAGCAGCTTAGGGGATTTGGACCGGTGGGAGACCCAGTACTTC. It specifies CASSLGDLDRWETQYF.

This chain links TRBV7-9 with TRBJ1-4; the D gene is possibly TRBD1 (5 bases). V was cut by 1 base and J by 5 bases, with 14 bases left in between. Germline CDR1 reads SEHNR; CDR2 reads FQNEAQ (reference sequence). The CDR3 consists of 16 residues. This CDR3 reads CASSLGSGTDNEKLFF. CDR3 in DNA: TGTGCCAGCAGCTTAGGCTCCGGGACGGACAATGAAAAACTGTTTTTT.

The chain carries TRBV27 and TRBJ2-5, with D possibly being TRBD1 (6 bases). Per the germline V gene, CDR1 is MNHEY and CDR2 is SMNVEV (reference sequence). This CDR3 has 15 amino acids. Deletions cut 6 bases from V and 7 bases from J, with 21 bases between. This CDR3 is CASSPSNRAQGTQYF. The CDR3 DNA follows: TGTGCCAGCAGCCCCTCGAACAGGGCCCAGGGGACCCAGTACTTC.

For the CDR3, the DNA is TGTGCCAGCAGTGTTCTGTCTAGCAATCAGCCCCAGCATTTT. This codes for CASSVLSSNQPQHF. The chain carries TRBV2 and TRBJ1-5; the D is unclear. This CDR3 has 14 residues. V was clipped by 4 bases and J by 0 bases, with 7 bases between them. Germline V CDR1 and CDR2: SNHLY, FYNNEI.

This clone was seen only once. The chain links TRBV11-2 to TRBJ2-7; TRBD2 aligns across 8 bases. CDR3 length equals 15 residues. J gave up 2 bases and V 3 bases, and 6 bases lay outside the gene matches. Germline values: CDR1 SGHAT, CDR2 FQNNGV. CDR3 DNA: TGTGCCAGCAGCTTCACGAGCGGGAGCCCCTACGAGCAGTACTTC. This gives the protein CASSFTSGSPYEQYF.

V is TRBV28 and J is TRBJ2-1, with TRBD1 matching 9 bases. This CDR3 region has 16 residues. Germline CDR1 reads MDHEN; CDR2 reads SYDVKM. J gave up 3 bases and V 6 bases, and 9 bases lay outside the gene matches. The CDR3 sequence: CASRPTGTGNYNEQFF. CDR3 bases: TGTGCCAGCAGACCCACCGGGACAGGGAACTACAATGAGCAGTTCTTC.

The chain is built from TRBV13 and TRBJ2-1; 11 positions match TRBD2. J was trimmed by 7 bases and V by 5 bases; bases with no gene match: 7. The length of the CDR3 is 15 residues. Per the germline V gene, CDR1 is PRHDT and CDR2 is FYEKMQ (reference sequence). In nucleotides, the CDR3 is TGTGCCAGCAGCGTCACTAGCGGGAGTGAAAATGAGCAGTTCTTC. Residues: CASSVTSGSENEQFF.

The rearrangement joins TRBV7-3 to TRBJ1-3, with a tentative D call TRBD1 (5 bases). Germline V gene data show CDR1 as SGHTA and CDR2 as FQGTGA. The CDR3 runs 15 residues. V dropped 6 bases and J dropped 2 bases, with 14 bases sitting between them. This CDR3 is CASSVAGSAGNTIYF. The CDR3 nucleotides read TGTGCCAGCAGTGTGGCAGGGAGTGCTGGAAACACCATATATTTT. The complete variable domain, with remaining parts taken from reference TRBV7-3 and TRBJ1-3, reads GAGVSQTPSNKVTEKGKYVELRCDPISGHTALYWYRQSLGQGPEFLIYFQGTGAADDSGLPNDRFFAVRPEGSVSTLKIQRTERGDSAVYLCASSVAGSAGNTIYFGEGSWLTVV.

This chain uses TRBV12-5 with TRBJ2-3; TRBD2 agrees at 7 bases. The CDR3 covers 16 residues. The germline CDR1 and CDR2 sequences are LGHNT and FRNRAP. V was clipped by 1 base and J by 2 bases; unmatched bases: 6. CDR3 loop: CASGLAGEGYTDTQYF. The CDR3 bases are TGTGCTAGTGGTTTGGCGGGGGAGGGATACACAGATACGCAGTATTTT.

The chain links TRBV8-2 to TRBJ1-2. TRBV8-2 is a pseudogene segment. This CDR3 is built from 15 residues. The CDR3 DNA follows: TGTGGCACACTTGTAAGGATAACGAAGACCTATGGCTACACCTTC. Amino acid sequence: CGTLVRITKTYGYTF.

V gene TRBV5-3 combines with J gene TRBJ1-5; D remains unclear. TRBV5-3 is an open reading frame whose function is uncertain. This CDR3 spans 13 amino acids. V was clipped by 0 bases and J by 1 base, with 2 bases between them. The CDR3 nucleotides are TGTGCCAGAAGCTTGGTCAGCAATCAGCCCCAGCATTTT. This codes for CARSLVSNQPQHF.

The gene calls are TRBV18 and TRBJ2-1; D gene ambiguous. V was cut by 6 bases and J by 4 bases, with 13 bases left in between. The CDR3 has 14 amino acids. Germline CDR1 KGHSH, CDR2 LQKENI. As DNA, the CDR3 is TGTGCCAGCTCCGTGGTGCAGGTTTACAATGAGCAGTTCTTC. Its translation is CASSVVQVYNEQFF.

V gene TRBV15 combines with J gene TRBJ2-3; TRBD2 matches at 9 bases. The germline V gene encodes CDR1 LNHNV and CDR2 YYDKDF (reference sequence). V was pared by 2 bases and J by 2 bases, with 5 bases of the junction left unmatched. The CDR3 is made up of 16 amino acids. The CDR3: CATSRLAGTYTDTQYF. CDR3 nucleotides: TGTGCCACCAGCAGACTAGCGGGGACTTACACAGATACGCAGTATTTT.

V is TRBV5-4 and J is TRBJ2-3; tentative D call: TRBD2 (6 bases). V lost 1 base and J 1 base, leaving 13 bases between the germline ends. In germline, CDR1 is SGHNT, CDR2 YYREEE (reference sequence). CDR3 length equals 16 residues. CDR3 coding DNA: TGTGCCAGCAGCTTGAAGGTCGCGGGGCGCACAGATACGCAGTATTTT. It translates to CASSLKVAGRTDTQYF.

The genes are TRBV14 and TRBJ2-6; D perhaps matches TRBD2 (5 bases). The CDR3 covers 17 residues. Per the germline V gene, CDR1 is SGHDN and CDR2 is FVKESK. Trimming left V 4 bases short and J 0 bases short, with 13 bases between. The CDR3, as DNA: TGTGCCAGCAGCCCGCGGGCCCTCCACTCTGGGGCCAACGTCCTGACTTTC. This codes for CASSPRALHSGANVLTF. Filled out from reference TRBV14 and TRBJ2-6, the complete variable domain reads EAGVTQFPSHSVIEKGQTVTLRCDPISGHDNLYWYRRVMGKEIKFLLHFVKESKQDESGMPNNRFLAERTGGTYSTLKVQPAELEDSGVYFCASSPRALHSGANVLTFGAGSRLTVL.